Below, 20 T cell receptor beta chains from the same sample are listed, as sequenced in a study of T-cell memory formation after mild COVID-19. TCRdb re-derived calls from the 5' RACE reads in MiXCR, one entry per CDR3 protein. The sample consists of about 350,000 distinct CDR3 sequences, around 13% of them appearing once. The sample was PBMCs or a T cell subset sorted from them (not recorded which). The origin of the receptors is a man aged 18-30 years who had mild COVID-19 (a few samples of this study predate the infection). Cell type and time point are not known.

Written as DNA, the CDR3 is TGTGCCATCAGTGACCGGGGAGGGAGGACAGCCAGGGAGCTGTTTTTT. Protein sequence: CAISDRGGRTARELFF. The chain employs TRBV10-3 and TRBJ2-2, with D perhaps matching TRBD2 (7 bases). The germline V and J ends were trimmed by 3 bases and 9 bases, with 20 bases remaining between them. This CDR3 spans 16 amino acids. CDR1 is ENHRY and CDR2 is SYGVKD in the germline V gene.

In this sample, this clonotype turned up a few times. This rearrangement joins TRBV12-3 or TRBV12-4 to TRBJ2-1; 13 bases line up with TRBD2. V shed 4 bases, J shed 8 bases, and the junction held 5 bases outside the gene matches. The CDR3 extends over 15 amino acids. CDR3 sequence (DNA): TGTGCCAGCAGTTCAATACTAGCGGGAGGGGATGAGCAGTTCTTC. It encodes CASSSILAGGDEQFF.

This clonotype has only a few counts. CDR3 nucleotide sequence: TGCAGCGTTGGGAGGGCGGTAGATACGCAGTATTTT. Amino acids: CSVGRAVDTQYF. The V and J genes are TRBV29-1 and TRBJ2-3; a weak D match, TRBD2 (6 bases). The CDR3 consists of 12 residues. Trimming took off 4 bases at V and 5 bases at J, with 10 bases between the two ends. Germline V gene lookup returns CDR1 SQVTM and CDR2 ANQGSEA.

This clonotype came up a few times. Here the CDR3 DNA reads TGTGCCAGCAGCTTAGCCCCCCTGACTAGCGGGGGACGGGTGGCCCAGTACTTC. This gives the protein CASSLAPLTSGGRVAQYF. This chain links TRBV7-6 with TRBJ2-5; 12 bases map to TRBD2. The germline V gene has CDR1 SGHVS and CDR2 FNYEAQ. The J segment lost 9 bases and the V segment lost 0 bases, leaving 14 bases of the junction unmatched. The CDR3 is 18 amino acids.

This clonotype showed up just a few times. This chain links TRBV6-6 with TRBJ2-5; 10 positions agree with TRBD1. This CDR3 spans 15 amino acids. The V gene's germline CDR1 is MNHNY and CDR2 SVGAGI (reference sequence). J was trimmed by 5 bases and V by 4 bases; bases with no gene match: 7. CDR3 DNA sequence: TGTGCCAGCAGTTTCTCCGGGACAGGGGTGGAGACCCAGTACTTC. Translating gives CASSFSGTGVETQYF.

This clonotype was picked up a small number of times. This chain links TRBV5-4 with TRBJ2-2; a possible D gene is TRBD1 (6 bases). The CDR3 sequence is 15 residues long. Per germline, CDR1 SGHNT and CDR2 YYREEE (reference sequence). With 4 bases removed from V and 4 bases from J, the gap between germline ends came to 14 bases. The CDR3 loop is CASSARQAGTGELFF. For the CDR3, the DNA is TGTGCCAGCAGCGCAAGACAGGCGGGCACCGGGGAGCTGTTTTTT.

In this sample, this clonotype turned up a few times. This sequence joins TRBV19 and TRBJ2-7; D perhaps matches TRBD1 (6 bases). The CDR3 runs 15 residues. Germline assignment: CDR1 LNHDA and CDR2 SQIVND (reference sequence). Trimming stripped 3 bases from V and 1 base from J, with 13 bases between. The CDR3 DNA reads as TGTGCCAGTAGTATTAGTGACAGGCCGTCCTACGAGCAGTACTTC. Translated: CASSISDRPSYEQYF.

The chain is built from TRBV11-2 and TRBJ2-1; D might be TRBD2 (7 bases). The V end lost 3 bases, the J end lost 4 bases, and 13 bases lay between the germline ends. CDR3 size: 15 residues. CDR1 and CDR2 (germline): SGHAT, FQNNGV. Written as DNA, the CDR3 is TGTGCCAGCAGCTTCCGACGGGGGGCTTACAATGAGCAGTTCTTC. Its protein is CASSFRRGAYNEQFF.

This rearrangement joins TRBV3-1 to TRBJ2-5, with 12 bases matching TRBD2. V gave up 3 bases and J gave up 2 bases; unmatched junction bases: 7. Germline-derived CDR1 and CDR2 are LGHDT and YNNKEL (reference sequence). CDR3 length: 17 residues. CDR3 sequence: CASSHTLAGGRQETQYF. The CDR3 bases are TGTGCCAGCAGCCATACACTAGCGGGGGGAAGACAAGAGACCCAGTACTTC.

This clonotype was detected only a few times. The chain has TRBV4-3 and TRBJ2-3; 8 bases map to TRBD2. After removal of 3 bases from V and 4 bases from J, the junction contained 18 bases not matched to a gene. CDR3 length: 19 residues. Germline CDR1 is LGHNA and CDR2 is YSLEER. DNA of the CDR3: TGCGCCAGCAGCCAGGAAGTGATACAGGGTTATAGCGGGGCAGATACGCAGTATTTT. This sequence encodes CASSQEVIQGYSGADTQYF.

This clonotype was seen more than once but under ten times. This chain joins TRBV3-1 and TRBJ2-1, with a possible D match to TRBD2 (5 bases). The germline V and J ends were trimmed by 1 base and 1 base, with 23 bases remaining between them. The CDR3 contains 20 residues. The germline gives CDR1 LGHDT, CDR2 YNNKEL (reference sequence). CDR3 sequence (DNA): TGTGCCAGCAGCCAAGTTTGGCCCGGATCGGGGAAGGGTTCCTACAATGAGCAGTTCTTC. Translation: CASSQVWPGSGKGSYNEQFF.

The chain employs TRBV12-3 or TRBV12-4 and TRBJ2-1, with TRBD2 matching 7 bases. The length of the CDR3 is 13 residues. The J segment lost 5 bases and the V segment lost 8 bases, leaving 6 bases of the junction unmatched. The CDR3 reads CASGGEGHNEQFF. The CDR3 DNA sequence: TGTGCCAGCGGTGGGGAGGGGCACAATGAGCAGTTCTTC.

The V call is TRBV7-2, the J call TRBJ2-1, with unresolved D. Germline CDR1 and CDR2: SGHTA and FQGNSA. Trimming cost V 5 bases and J 8 bases, with 10 bases left between them. The CDR3 is made up of 12 amino acids. The CDR3 DNA is TGTGCCAGCAGCCTGGACCTGCATGAGCAGTTCTTC. It specifies CASSLDLHEQFF.

V gene TRBV7-6 combines with J gene TRBJ2-7; D may be TRBD2 (7 bases). Between the trimmed V and J ends, which lost 5 bases and 4 bases, there was a span of 21 bases. This CDR3 comprises 16 residues. The germline gives CDR1 SGHVS, CDR2 FNYEAQ. CDR3 bases: TGTGCCAGCAGCCCCGCCTGGGGGGGCCACCAATACGAGCAGTACTTC. Translating it yields CASSPAWGGHQYEQYF.

The sample holds many counts of this clonotype. This chain joins TRBV7-2 and TRBJ1-3; D might be TRBD1 (6 bases). CDR1 is SGHTA and CDR2 is FQGNSA in the germline V gene. There are 16 residues in the CDR3. With 6 bases removed from V and 0 bases from J, the gap between germline ends came to 15 bases. CDR3 in DNA: TGTGCCAGCAGTTCGACTCAGGGGAGCTCTGGAAACACCATATATTTT. Its translation is CASSSTQGSSGNTIYF.

This clonotype was counted between two and nine times. The chain is built from TRBV7-2 and TRBJ1-4; D might be TRBD1 (6 bases). Trimming removed 5 bases from V and 7 bases from J, with 17 bases in between. This CDR3 region has 15 residues. The germline gives CDR1 SGHTA, CDR2 FQGNSA. The CDR3 sequence: CASSRKGGSAEKLFF. The CDR3 DNA reads TGTGCCAGCAGCCGAAAGGGGGGGTCGGCTGAAAAACTGTTTTTT.

This chain joins TRBV4-2 and TRBJ2-7, with 10 bases identical to TRBD1. This CDR3 comprises 16 residues. CDR1 LGHNA and CDR2 YNFKEQ come from the germline V gene. V lost 2 bases, J lost 3 bases, and 7 bases stayed unmatched. CDR3 sequence (DNA): TGTGCCAGCAGCCAAACTCTTGGGACAGGGGTCTACGAGCAGTACTTC. It translates to CASSQTLGTGVYEQYF.

This clonotype has a count of ten or more. The chain recombines TRBV4-1 with TRBJ1-5; TRBD1 might be the D (5 bases). This CDR3 spans 16 amino acids. Germline CDR1 MGHRA, CDR2 YSYEKL. Trimming stripped 2 bases from V and 7 bases from J, with 18 bases between. CDR3 protein: CASSQLWGEGGQPQHF. CDR3 nucleotide sequence: TGCGCCAGCAGCCAACTCTGGGGGGAAGGTGGGCAGCCCCAGCATTTT.

This clonotype was recorded a few times. This chain uses TRBV7-2 with TRBJ1-1; the D is unclear. V was trimmed by 2 bases and J by 4 bases, leaving 8 bases between them. This CDR3 region has 13 residues. Germline V gene lookup returns CDR1 SGHTA and CDR2 FQGNSA. CDR3 DNA: TGTGCCAGCAGCTTAAATGAAGGCACTGAAGCTTTCTTT. As protein: CASSLNEGTEAFF.

This clonotype was seen a few times. This chain uses TRBV2 with TRBJ2-7; the match to TRBD1 covers 12 bases. The CDR3 runs to 17 residues. After removal of 6 bases from V and 1 base from J, the junction contained 10 bases not matched to a gene. Germline V gives CDR1 SNHLY, CDR2 FYNNEI. CDR3: CASSGAGTGGASYEQYV. For the CDR3, the DNA is TGTGCCAGCAGCGGCGCCGGGACAGGGGGCGCGTCCTACGAGCAGTACGTC.